This entry lists 29 T cell receptor beta chains sequenced from one sample in a study of CD8+ T cells in alopecia areata (dated by TCRdb to the late 2010s). Taken with the paper, the label for time point translates to: baseline before oral tofacitinib. The library was produced with the immunoSEQ multiplex PCR assay. To provide template for TCR sequencing, every sample had RNA extracted and reverse transcribed into cDNA. Imported from immuneACCESS, the table was reduced by TCRdb to in-frame sequences with V and J called. These copies leave out some clones; in studies compared against another copy, an unresolved V gene accounts for under half, and the cause of the remainder is not known. Across this sample there are about 200,000 clones, with 57% seen only once. The ten largest clones represent approximately 0.44% of the sample. The specimen was CD4+ T cells sorted from blood, collected at week 0. All receptors derive from a human donor with alopecia areata.

The rearrangement uses TRBV14 and TRBJ2-5; D call uncertain. The CDR3 runs to 13 residues. Germline CDR1 is SGHDN and CDR2 is FVKESK. Between the trimmed V and J ends, which lost 0 bases and 6 bases, there was a span of 8 bases. The CDR3 loop reads CASSQEPWKTQYF. The CDR3 DNA reads as TGTGCCAGCAGCCAAGAGCCGTGGAAGACCCAGTACTTC.

This clone has a single count. The chain uses TRBV10-3 and TRBJ2-3, with TRBD1 as a possible D gene (5 bases). CDR3 length: 17 amino acids. CDR1 and CDR2 from the germline V gene are ENHRY and SYGVKD. V was shortened by 2 bases and J by 2 bases, with 17 bases between the two germline ends. DNA for the CDR3: TGTGCCATCAGTGAGGGTACTCAGGGATTCCTCACAGATACGCAGTATTTT. Translated: CAISEGTQGFLTDTQYF.

The CDR3 reads CASSFGRGVYQETQYF. Here the CDR3 DNA reads TGTGCCAGCAGCTTCGGGCGGGGGGTCTACCAAGAGACCCAGTACTTC. V usage is TRBV7-8 and J usage is TRBJ2-5; 8 bases line up with TRBD2. The germline V gene has CDR1 SGHVS and CDR2 FQNEAQ. After removal of 3 bases from V and 0 bases from J, the junction contained 6 bases not matched to a gene. This CDR3 comprises 16 residues.

The V and J genes are TRBV14 and TRBJ2-5; no firm D call. Trimming removed 1 base from V and 5 bases from J, with 14 bases in between. Germline V gene data show CDR1 as SGHDN and CDR2 as FVKESK. The CDR3 sequence is 15 residues long. The DNA for the CDR3 is TGTGCCAGCAGCCAAGGATTTCTTCTCTCTGAGACCCAGTACTTC. This translates into CASSQGFLLSETQYF.

The genes are TRBV29-1 and TRBJ1-2; possibly TRBD1 for D (6 bases). Germline V lookup: CDR1 SQVTM, CDR2 ANQGSEA. The CDR3 extends over 12 amino acids. V was trimmed by 7 bases and J by 2 bases, leaving 11 bases between them. CDR3 region: CSAGQINYGYTF. The CDR3 coding sequence is TGCAGCGCTGGACAGATAAACTATGGCTACACCTTC.

In DNA form, the CDR3 reads TGTGCCAGCAGCTTGGCCGGCGGGGCAAAAGAGACCCAGTACTTC. It yields the protein CASSLAGGAKETQYF. The V and J genes are TRBV5-4 and TRBJ2-5; weak D call: TRBD2 (6 bases). V lost 0 bases and J lost 3, with 12 bases in between. CDR1 is SGHNT, CDR2 YYREEE, per germline (reference sequence). CDR3 length: 15 amino acids.

This chain connects TRBV30 to TRBJ2-1, with D possibly matching TRBD2 (6 bases). Germline lookup yields CDR1 GTSNPN and CDR2 SVGIG (reference sequence). This CDR3 region has 14 residues. The V gene lost 6 bases and the J gene lost 0 bases, with 12 bases spanning the gap. The CDR3 region has the DNA TGTGCCTGTTTGGACGGGAGCTCCTACAATGAGCAGTTCTTC. It yields the protein CACLDGSSYNEQFF. The full variable domain, with the rest looked up from reference TRBV30 and TRBJ2-1, is SQTIHQWPATLVQPVGSPLSLECTVEGTSNPNLYWYRQAAGRGLQLLFYSVGIGQISSEVPQNLSASRPQDRQFILSSKKLLLSDSGFYLCACLDGSSYNEQFFGPGTRLTVL.

The chain's CDR3 is CASNHLAGGPYEQYF. The CDR3 DNA follows: TGTGCCAGTAACCATCTAGCGGGAGGGCCCTACGAGCAGTACTTC. This chain joins TRBV19 and TRBJ2-7, with 12 bases aligning to TRBD2. The CDR3 loop spans 15 amino acids. The germline V gene has CDR1 LNHDA and CDR2 SQIVND (reference sequence). V dropped 7 bases and J dropped 2; count of bases not matched to a gene: 6.

This clone has only a few counts. This chain uses TRBV11-2 with TRBJ2-1; tentatively, D is TRBD2 (6 bases). This CDR3 is 16 amino acids long. The V end lost 5 bases, the J end lost 1 base, and 15 bases lay between the germline ends. In germline, CDR1 is SGHAT, CDR2 FQNNGV. The CDR3 DNA reads as TGTGCCAGCAGCCGCACGGCAGCGGGTTCCTACAATGAGCAGTTCTTC. Residues: CASSRTAAGSYNEQFF.

For this clone: One end of the junction fails to match germline, which may point to a read error. V gene TRBV19 combines with J gene TRBJ1-4, with D perhaps TRBD1 (5 bases). From germline, CDR1 is LNHDA and CDR2 SQIVND (reference sequence). This CDR3 region has 17 residues. CDR3 amino acids: CASSMQVFGGMDEKLVF. The CDR3 bases are TGTGCCAGTAGTATGCAGGTTTTCGGGGGAATGGATGAAAAACTGGTTTTT.

This clone was detected a few times. V is TRBV11-2 and J is TRBJ1-2; 10 bases map to TRBD1. The CDR3 runs to 16 residues. In germline, CDR1 is SGHAT, CDR2 FQNNGV. Losses at the gene ends were 5 bases for V and 4 bases for J; bases not matched to a gene: 10. CDR3 protein: CASSRRGQGGGYGYTF. Written as DNA, the CDR3 is TGTGCCAGCAGCCGCAGAGGACAGGGGGGAGGCTATGGCTACACCTTC.

The chain employs TRBV29-1 and TRBJ2-1; 9 nucleotides match TRBD1. After removal of 6 bases from V and 7 bases from J, the junction contained 4 bases not matched to a gene. This CDR3 comprises 12 residues. In germline, CDR1 is SQVTM, CDR2 ANQGSEA. CDR3 nucleotides: TGCAGCGTGGACAGGGGTGGAAATGAGCAGTTCTTC. This encodes CSVDRGGNEQFF.

This rearrangement joins TRBV30 to TRBJ2-7; the D call may be TRBD1 or TRBD2 (5 bases each). CDR3 length equals 13 residues. Germline-derived CDR1 and CDR2 are GTSNPN and SVGIG (reference sequence). V was clipped by 2 bases and J by 2 bases, with 10 bases between them. The CDR3, as DNA: TGTGCCTGGAGTAAGGGGAGTCCCTACGAGCAGTACTTC. Amino acid sequence: CAWSKGSPYEQYF.

V usage is TRBV5-1 and J usage is TRBJ1-4; no clear D. This CDR3 has 15 amino acids. Germline V gene lookup returns CDR1 SGHRS and CDR2 YFSETQ. V was pared by 3 bases and J by 0 bases, with 9 bases between. The CDR3 is CASSSGRTTNEKLFF. The CDR3 coding sequence is TGCGCCAGCAGCTCTGGACGGACAACTAATGAAAAACTGTTTTTT.

This clone showed up just a few times. The rearrangement links TRBV5-1 to TRBJ1-1; D is undetermined. This CDR3 is built from 16 residues. From germline, CDR1 is SGHRS and CDR2 YFSETQ. V was clipped by 0 bases and J by 1 base, with 13 bases between them. The DNA of the CDR3 is TGCGCCAGCAGCTTGGACGGGTCTTGGGGGAACACTGAAGCTTTCTTT. This gives the protein CASSLDGSWGNTEAFF.

V usage is TRBV7-9 and J usage is TRBJ1-2; D perhaps matches TRBD1 (6 bases). The CDR3 runs to 15 residues. V lost 2 bases to trimming and J lost 3 bases, with 13 bases between them. The germline gives CDR1 SEHNR, CDR2 FQNEAQ (reference sequence). The CDR3 here is CASSLSRTEDYGYTF. DNA of the CDR3: TGTGCCAGCAGCTTATCCCGGACAGAGGACTATGGCTACACCTTC.

This chain connects TRBV6-5 to TRBJ2-1; 9 bases agree with TRBD1. The junction had 12 bases not matched to a gene; V was cut back by 5 bases and J by 13 bases. The CDR3 runs to 14 residues. Looked up from germline, CDR1 is MNHEY and CDR2 is SVGAGI. The CDR3: CASSQPGQGRHQFF. For the CDR3, the DNA is TGTGCCAGCAGTCAACCGGGACAGGGCCGCCACCAGTTCTTC.

This clone was seen more than once but under ten times. The gene calls are TRBV30 and TRBJ2-1, with 7 positions matching TRBD1. The CDR3 loop spans 14 amino acids. In germline, CDR1 is GTSNPN, CDR2 SVGIG (reference sequence). V shed 4 bases and J 2 bases; nucleotides not matched to a gene: 5. The CDR3 sequence: CAWMGQSPYNEQFF. For the CDR3, the DNA is TGTGCCTGGATGGGACAGAGCCCCTACAATGAGCAGTTCTTC.

The V call is TRBV30, the J call TRBJ2-1; a weak D match, TRBD2 (7 bases). The CDR3 sequence is 14 residues long. The germline V gene has CDR1 GTSNPN and CDR2 SVGIG (reference sequence). The V gene lost 3 bases and the J gene lost 4 bases, with 13 bases spanning the gap. The CDR3 region is CAWSQGGGYNEQFF. The CDR3 DNA is TGTGCCTGGAGCCAAGGGGGGGGATACAATGAGCAGTTCTTC.

With regard to this clone: The CDR3 end shows no conserved phenylalanine or tryptophan, and so a read error is likely. This chain uses TRBV25-1 with TRBJ2-2; D is unresolved. Germline V CDR1 and CDR2: MGHDK, SYGVNS. V was pared by 7 bases and J by 0 bases, with 9 bases between. The CDR3 consists of 14 residues. This chain's CDR3 is CASMEFANTGELFL. The DNA for the CDR3 is TGTGCCAGCATGGAGTTCGCGAACACCGGGGAGCTGTTTCTT.

This clone was observed a few times. The chain combines TRBV7-2 with TRBJ2-6; TRBD2 matches at 8 bases. V shed 1 base, J shed 1 base, and the junction held 9 bases outside the gene matches. The CDR3 is 19 residues long. Germline CDR1 reads SGHTA; CDR2 reads FQGNSA. CDR3 sequence: CASSLELVAGISGANVLTF. The CDR3 region has the DNA TGTGCCAGCAGCTTAGAGTTGGTAGCGGGGATATCTGGGGCCAACGTCCTGACTTTC.

The gene calls are TRBV5-1 and TRBJ2-3; no reliable D call. The V end lost 4 bases, the J end lost 5 bases, and 5 bases lay between the germline ends. CDR1 and CDR2 from the germline V gene are SGHRS and YFSETQ. This CDR3 has 11 amino acids. The CDR3 reads CASSEEDTQYF. The CDR3 DNA reads as TGCGCCAGCAGCGAGGAAGATACGCAGTATTTT.

This clone was seen more than once but under ten times. This sequence joins TRBV4-2 and TRBJ2-1; the match to TRBD2 covers 9 bases. Per the germline V gene, CDR1 is LGHNA and CDR2 is YNFKEQ. The V segment lost 3 bases and the J segment 6 bases; nucleotides outside the gene matches: 9. This CDR3 is built from 16 residues. Here the CDR3 reads CASSHYGTSTANEQFF. The CDR3 DNA reads TGTGCCAGCAGCCATTACGGGACTAGCACAGCCAATGAGCAGTTCTTC.

This clone has at least ten counts. The chain combines TRBV19 with TRBJ2-7; no firm D call. The germline V and J ends were trimmed by 3 bases and 4 bases, with 10 bases remaining between them. Germline values: CDR1 LNHDA, CDR2 SQIVND (reference sequence). The CDR3 spans 13 residues. The CDR3 sequence is CASSILRGYEQYF. The CDR3 nucleotides read TGTGCCAGTAGTATCTTGCGAGGTTACGAGCAGTACTTC. The whole variable domain, filled in from reference TRBV19 and TRBJ2-7, reads DGGITQSPKYLFRKEGQNVTLSCEQNLNHDAMYWYRQDPGQGLRLIYYSQIVNDFQKGDIAEGYSVSREKKESFPLTVTSAQKNPTAFYLCASSILRGYEQYFGPGTRLTVT.

The chain uses TRBV6-5 and TRBJ1-1; D unresolved. V lost 5 bases to trimming and J lost 1 base, with 5 bases between them. This CDR3 is built from 12 residues. Germline-derived CDR1 and CDR2 are MNHEY and SVGAGI. CDR3 sequence (DNA): TGTGCCAGCAGTCAGTGGAACACTGAAGCTTTCTTT. Protein: CASSQWNTEAFF.

The CDR3: CSVVGRSRSYEQYF. Here the CDR3 DNA reads TGCAGCGTTGTGGGGAGGTCCCGCTCCTACGAGCAGTACTTC. The chain couples TRBV29-1 to TRBJ2-7; tentatively, D is TRBD2 (6 bases). Germline CDR1 is SQVTM and CDR2 is ANQGSEA. The ends were cut back, 4 bases at V and 0 bases at J, with 13 bases in the middle. The CDR3 runs 14 residues.

Worth noting for this clone: Other DNA sequences in this sample translate to the same CDR3. The chain is built from TRBV30 and TRBJ2-5, with a possible D match to TRBD1 (6 bases). The CDR3 sequence is 13 residues long. CDR1 and CDR2 (germline): GTSNPN, SVGIG (reference sequence). The V and J ends lost 2 bases and 2 bases respectively, with 9 bases between them. For the CDR3, the DNA is TGTGCCTGGAGTAGAGGGGGACAAGAGACCCAGTACTTC. Translated: CAWSRGGQETQYF.

The V call is TRBV19, the J call TRBJ1-5; D not resolved. Germline V gene sequence: CDR1 LNHDA, CDR2 SQIVND (reference sequence). This CDR3 comprises 15 residues. Trimming shortened V by 2 bases and J by 2 bases, and 10 bases separated the two germline ends. The CDR3 spells CASSIRGRGNQPQHF. Written as DNA, the CDR3 is TGTGCCAGTAGTATACGGGGTAGAGGCAATCAGCCCCAGCATTTT.

The chain uses TRBV5-6 and TRBJ2-2, with D unclear. The V gene's germline CDR1 is SGHDT and CDR2 YYEEEE. This CDR3 contains 15 residues. V shed 0 bases and J shed 0 bases, with 6 bases lying between them. Written as DNA, the CDR3 is TGTGCCAGCAGCTTGGGCGGAACGAACACCGGGGAGCTGTTTTTT. Its protein is CASSLGGTNTGELFF.